The TCR beta chain described here comes from a study of CD8 T cells in Susac syndrome. When the RNA was reverse transcribed, random hexamers were used with an input of about 0.45 to 1 ug. One entry per CDR3 protein, called by TCRdb with MiXCR from the immunoSEQ multiplex PCR reads. In the table there are 180,000 or so distinct CDR3 sequences, just under 95% of which are singletons. Sequencing used CD4+ T cells from PBMCs. The clonotype comes from a human donor in good health.

The CDR3 DNA reads TGTGCCAGCAGTCGACACGAGGGCACCGGGGAGCTGTTTTTT. Its translation is CASSRHEGTGELFF. The chain links TRBV12-3 or TRBV12-4 to TRBJ2-2; TRBD2 might be the D (5 bases). CDR3 size: 14 residues. V was clipped by 5 bases and J by 4 bases, with 11 bases between them.